This TCR beta chain was retrieved from a study of blood T cell repertoires in COVID-19. Study overall: Specimens from acute and convalescent COVID-19 originated in the United States, Italy and Spain. In each case, the material was cDNA or gDNA derived from T cells, B-cell-depleted T cells, or PBMCs.

Study processing details: Cell counts per sample came from amplifying reference gene primers. TCRdb's table, derived via immunoSEQ multiplex PCR, lists solely in-frame clones and lacks some. The V and J calls and the clone size are those of that table, but D and trimming were determined from the DNA. The sample holds some 120,000 clones, around nine tenths seen once. Seattle patient enrollment occurred during active infection, with longitudinal follow-up thereafter. The receptor's source is a man in his 60s with COVID-19, enrolled during active disease. The material sequenced was peripheral blood.

The CDR3 region is CASGGQGDMNTEAFF. For the CDR3, the DNA is TGTGCCAGCGGGGGACAGGGCGACATGAACACTGAAGCTTTCTTT. The chain couples TRBV21-1 to TRBJ1-1; the tabulated D call, TRBD1, remains unverified against the DNA. TRBV21-1 is a listed pseudogene. CDR3 length: 15 residues.